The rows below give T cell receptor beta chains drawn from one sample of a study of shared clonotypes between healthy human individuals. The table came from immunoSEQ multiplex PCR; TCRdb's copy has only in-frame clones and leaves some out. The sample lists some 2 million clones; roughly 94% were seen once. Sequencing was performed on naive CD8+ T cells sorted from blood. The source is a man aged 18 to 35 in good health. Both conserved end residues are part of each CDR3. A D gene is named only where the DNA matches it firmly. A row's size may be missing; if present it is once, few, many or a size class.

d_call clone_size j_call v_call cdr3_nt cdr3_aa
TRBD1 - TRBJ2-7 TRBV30 TGTGCCTGGAGTTCCAGACAGGGGCAAGACTACGAGCAGTACTTC CAWSSRQGQDYEQYF
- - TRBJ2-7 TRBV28 TGTGCCAGCAGTCATCGGGGGCCTTCCTCCTACGAGCAGTACTTC CASSHRGPSSYEQYF
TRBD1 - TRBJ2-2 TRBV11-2 TGTGCCAGCAGCTTCCCGACAGGGAGCACCGGGGAGCTGTTTTTT CASSFPTGSTGELFF
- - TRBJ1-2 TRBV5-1 TGCGCCAGCAGCGATGGTAACTATGGCTACACCTTC CASSDGNYGYTF
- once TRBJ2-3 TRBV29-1 TGCAGCGTTGAATTGGGGGAATATACGCAGTATTTT CSVELGEYTQYF
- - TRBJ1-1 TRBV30 TGTGCCTGGAATGGCGGCACTGAAGCTTTCTTT CAWNGGTEAFF
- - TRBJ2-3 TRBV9 TGTGCCAGCAGCGTAGATGGAGCTAGCACAGATACGCAGTATTTT CASSVDGASTDTQYF
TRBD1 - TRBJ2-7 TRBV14 TGTGCCAGCAGCGAAGGACAGGGACCCTACGAGCAGTACTTC CASSEGQGPYEQYF
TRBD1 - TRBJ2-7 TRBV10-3 TGTGCCATCAGTGAAGGGGACAGCCTGCACTACGAGCAGTACTTC CAISEGDSLHYEQYF
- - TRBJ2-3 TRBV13 TGTGCCAGCAGCCTCGGGACGGCGAGCACAGATACGCAGTATTTT CASSLGTASTDTQYF
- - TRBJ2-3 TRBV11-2 TGTGCCAGCAGCTACCGGGACCCTTTCGGAGGCACAGATACGCAGTATTTT CASSYRDPFGGTDTQYF
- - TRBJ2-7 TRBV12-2 TGTGCAAGTCGCTTATACCGGGACATATTCTCCTACGAGCAGTACTTC CASRLYRDIFSYEQYF
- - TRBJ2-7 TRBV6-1 TGTGCCAGCAGTGAAATTACGGGATCCTACGAGCAGTACTTC CASSEITGSYEQYF
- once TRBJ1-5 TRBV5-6 TGTGCCAGCAGCTTGGATGGCTTCAATCAGCCCCAGCATTTT CASSLDGFNQPQHF
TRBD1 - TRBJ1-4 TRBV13 TGTGCCAGCAGCCTAGGGACAGTTAGGAGTGAAAAACTGTTTTTT CASSLGTVRSEKLFF
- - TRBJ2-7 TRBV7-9 TGTGCCAGCAGCCACCCCCCGCGCAGACTAGAGATCTACGAGCAGTACTTC CASSHPPRRLEIYEQYF
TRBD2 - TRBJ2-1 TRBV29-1 TGCAGCGTTGGGACTAGCCACGGCAATGAGCAGTTCTTC CSVGTSHGNEQFF
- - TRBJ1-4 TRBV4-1 TGCGCCAGCAGCCAAGATCCATTCACGAGGGAAAAACTGTTTTTT CASSQDPFTREKLFF
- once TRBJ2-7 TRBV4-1 TGCGCCAGCAGCCAAGAGAACAGGGGAGGTAGCGACGAGCAGTACTTC CASSQENRGGSDEQYF
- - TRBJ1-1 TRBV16 TGTGCCAGCAGCCCCCACGGCCCTGAGGGTGGTGAAGCTTTCTTT CASSPHGPEGGEAFF
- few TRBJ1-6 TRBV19 TGTGCCAGTACCTCGGGGTCGACAGGTAGTTCACCCCTCCACTTT CASTSGSTGSSPLHF
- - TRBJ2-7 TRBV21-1 TGTGCCAGAATTGGATGGGCTAGCCGTACCTACGAGCAGTACTTC CARIGWASRTYEQYF
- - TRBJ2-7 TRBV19 TGTGCCAGTAGTCCCGGGGAGTCCTACGAGCAGTACTTC CASSPGESYEQYF